This T cell receptor beta chain was found in a study of response to subunit inactivated influenza vaccine. This clonotype was observed a handful of times. TCRdb itself ran the RT-PCR reads through MiXCR, one entry per CDR3 protein. The data show about 180,000 distinct CDR3 sequences, around 9.2% seen once. The receptor comes from a man over 45 who received an inactivated influenza vaccine. The sequencing here drew on non-naive T cells sorted from PBMCs, taken on the day of vaccination.

DNA of the CDR3: TGTGCCAGCAGCCCTGAGGTCAGCACCTATGGCTACACCTTC. Encoded protein: CASSPEVSTYGYTF. V is TRBV7-8 and J is TRBJ1-2, with D unresolved. This CDR3 is 14 amino acids long. V lost 5 bases to trimming and J lost 4 bases, with 14 bases between them. Germline V CDR1 and CDR2: SGHVS, FQNEAQ.